Included here is one T cell receptor (beta chain) sequence, with context. Its antigen is not identified. The data originate from a study of blood T cells in healthy people across ages. Next came a second PCR, run for about 7 to 12 cycles, which used a sample-barcoded 5' primer along with a J-beta primer mix. TCRdb independently ran MiXCR on the 5' RACE reads; one entry per CDR3 protein. Of 800,000 or so distinct CDR3 sequences in the sample, 20% to 30% are singletons; the top ten hold under 4.5%. The germline CDR1 and CDR2 sequences are MDHEN and SYDVKM. Deletions cut 0 bases from V and 1 base from J, with 6 bases between. The CDR3 spans 14 residues. Whole-study findings and limits: Both higher diversity and more naive CD4+ cells marked long-lived donors when set against aged donors.

These data were also reused for a study on T cells of mothers and their children.

The sample taken for sequencing was blood. This clonotype was obtained from a boy younger than 18 in good health. V gene TRBV28 combines with J gene TRBJ2-5; D is tentatively TRBD1 or TRBD2 (5 bases each). The CDR3 sequence: CASSLWGVQETQYF. CDR3 coding DNA: TGTGCCAGCAGTTTATGGGGGGTCCAAGAGACCCAGTACTTC.